This T cell receptor beta chain was sequenced in a study of identical twins. TCRdb processed the 5' RACE reads anew with MiXCR; each CDR3 protein has one entry. The sample comprises approximately 300,000 distinct CDR3 sequences, 8% to 9.5% of which are singletons, and roughly 6.4% rests with the top ten. Study results and limitations: It was out-of-frame TCR alpha sharing in monozygotic twins that models underestimated. With abundant cord blood beta clonotypes, insertions were fewer; memory repertoires showed no such pattern.

The sample holds many counts of this clonotype. Its antigen remains unknown. In every case, the donor was a healthy Caucasian. Trimming took 3 bases from V and 1 from J, leaving 12 bases between them. CDR3 length: 15 amino acids. The germline gives CDR1 ENHRY, CDR2 SYGVKD. The data were also submitted as part of a second study, on yellow fever vaccine responses in identical twins.

The rearrangement joins TRBV10-3 to TRBJ1-1; D might be TRBD1 (5 bases). The sequence was obtained from a young woman in good health. Sequenced input: CD8+ T cells sorted from blood. The DNA of the CDR3 is TGTGCCATCAGTGACCCACTGGGGGGGAACACTGAAGCTTTCTTT. It yields the protein CAISDPLGGNTEAFF.